Below, 15 T cell receptor beta chains from the same sample are listed, as sequenced in a study of cytomegalovirus exposure and HLA in healthy donors. With 60 Vbeta and 13 Jbeta primers, the PCR was carried out. Sequenced by immunoSEQ multiplex PCR; TCRdb stores in-frame clones only, minus some. The sample carries about 200,000 clones, about 80% recorded once. The specimen sequenced was PBMCs. These TCRs come from a man aged 40-49 years in good health and CMV-seropositive.

The chain joins TRBV29-1 to TRBJ2-3, with D perhaps matching TRBD2 (6 bases). The CDR3 is made up of 14 amino acids. Trimming took 3 bases from V and 0 from J, leaving 10 bases between them. CDR1 is SQVTM and CDR2 is ANQGSEA in the germline V gene. The CDR3 loop reads CSVDWGESTDTQYF. The CDR3 region has the DNA TGCAGCGTTGATTGGGGGGAGAGCACAGATACGCAGTATTTT.

The chain carries TRBV5-1 and TRBJ2-3; 7 nucleotides line up with TRBD1. V was pared by 3 bases and J by 1 base, with 20 bases of the junction left unmatched. The CDR3 length is 20 residues. Germline V lookup: CDR1 SGHRS, CDR2 YFSETQ. CDR3 region: CASSSDRDSWGPRGTDTQYF. The DNA of the CDR3 is TGCGCCAGCAGCTCAGACCGGGACAGTTGGGGCCCTAGAGGCACAGATACGCAGTATTTT.

The chain combines TRBV15 with TRBJ1-2, with 8 bases matching TRBD1. Germline trimming cut 0 bases from V and 7 bases from J; bases unmatched to any gene: 10. Germline CDR1 and CDR2: LNHNV and YYDKDF (reference sequence). This CDR3 region has 16 residues. The CDR3 nucleotides are TGTGCCACCAGCAGAGATCTTGACAGGGGTGAGCGTGGCTACACCTTC. This translates into CATSRDLDRGERGYTF.

This chain connects TRBV4-2 to TRBJ2-7; 7 nucleotides line up with TRBD2. J gave up 3 bases and V 0 bases, and 11 bases lay outside the gene matches. The V gene's germline CDR1 is LGHNA and CDR2 YNFKEQ. This CDR3 has 17 residues. The CDR3 sequence: CASSQDPVPGGDYEQYF. CDR3 DNA sequence: TGTGCCAGCAGCCAAGATCCAGTGCCGGGAGGAGACTACGAGCAGTACTTC.

The chain joins TRBV4-3 to TRBJ2-2; TRBD2 agrees at 14 bases. The CDR3 loop spans 18 amino acids. The trim removed 0 bases at V and 8 bases at J, leaving 8 bases unmatched. Looked up from germline, CDR1 is LGHNA and CDR2 is YSLEER. CDR3 loop: CASSQDGGLAGVAGELFF. As DNA, the CDR3 is TGCGCCAGCAGCCAAGATGGGGGACTAGCGGGAGTTGCTGGGGAGCTGTTTTTT.

V usage is TRBV2 and J usage is TRBJ2-3; 14 nucleotides line up with TRBD2. Trimming removed 6 bases from V and 0 bases from J; junction bases left unmatched: 8. Germline CDR1 reads SNHLY; CDR2 reads FYNNEI. The CDR3 runs 18 residues. The CDR3, as DNA: TGTGCCAGCAGCTTGACTAGCGGGGGGGCCTTTAGCACAGATACGCAGTATTTT. Protein product: CASSLTSGGAFSTDTQYF.

This chain links TRBV7-2 with TRBJ1-6; TRBD1 agrees at 7 bases. Germline lookup yields CDR1 SGHTA and CDR2 FQGNSA. The CDR3 covers 14 residues. J gave up 8 bases and V 1 base, and 2 bases lay outside the gene matches. CDR3 in amino acids: CASSLEDRHSPLHF. The CDR3 nucleotides read TGTGCCAGCAGCTTAGAGGACAGGCATTCACCCCTCCACTTT. Variable domain in full (rest from reference TRBV7-2 and TRBJ1-6): GAGVSQSPSNKVTEKGKDVELRCDPISGHTALYWYRQSLGQGLEFLIYFQGNSAPDKSGLPSDRFSAERTGGSVSTLTIQRTQQEDSAVYLCASSLEDRHSPLHFGNGTRLTVT.

J is TRBJ2-5 and V is TRBV4-3; D is ambiguous. Germline CDR1 is LGHNA and CDR2 is YSLEER. The CDR3 has 15 amino acids. Between the trimmed V and J ends, which lost 4 bases and 0 bases, there was a span of 12 bases. The CDR3 here is CASSPGDRDQETQYF. For the CDR3, the DNA is TGCGCCAGCAGCCCCGGCGATCGGGACCAAGAGACCCAGTACTTC.

This sequence joins TRBV27 and TRBJ2-4, with TRBD1 as a possible D gene (6 bases). CDR3 length: 18 residues. Germline V CDR1 and CDR2: MNHEY, SMNVEV (reference sequence). V was clipped by 0 bases and J by 5 bases, with 20 bases between them. CDR3 sequence (DNA): TGTGCCAGCAGTTTATCTTGGGGGCACAGTAGGGGTGAAAACATTCAGTACTTC. Translating it yields CASSLSWGHSRGENIQYF.

The rearrangement links TRBV19 to TRBJ2-1, with TRBD2 as a possible D gene (6 bases). This CDR3 comprises 13 residues. From germline, CDR1 is LNHDA and CDR2 SQIVND (reference sequence). The ends were cut back, 7 bases at V and 2 bases at J, with 9 bases in the middle. CDR3 residues: CASTGGTYNEQFF. The CDR3 DNA sequence: TGTGCCAGTACGGGCGGGACCTACAATGAGCAGTTCTTC.

Only one count was recorded for this clone. V usage is TRBV2 and J usage is TRBJ2-2, with 13 bases identical to TRBD2. Germline CDR1 SNHLY, CDR2 FYNNEI. The length of the CDR3 is 16 residues. The V and J ends lost 4 bases and 5 bases, in that order; junction bases with no gene match: 4. The CDR3 DNA reads as TGTGCCAGCAGTGCGGAACTAGCGGGAGGGACCGGGGAGCTGTTTTTT. Residues: CASSAELAGGTGELFF.

The rearrangement uses TRBV9 and TRBJ1-2; unclear D gene. Germline CDR1 and CDR2: SGDLS and YYNGEE. This CDR3 has 14 residues. The V end was cut by 4 bases, the J end by 2 bases, with 12 bases between. The CDR3 DNA follows: TGTGCCAGCAGCCCGAGGCCAGCAAACTATGGCTACACCTTC. Translating gives CASSPRPANYGYTF. Together with reference TRBV9 and TRBJ1-2, the CDR3 gives the full variable domain: DSGVTQTPKHLITATGQRVTLRCSPRSGDLSVYWYQQSLDQGLQFLIQYYNGEERAKGNILERFSAQQFPDLHSELNLSSLELGDSALYFCASSPRPANYGYTFGSGTRLTVV.

J is TRBJ2-1 and V is TRBV6-1; D is perhaps TRBD2 (5 bases). The CDR3 extends over 15 amino acids. Trimming took 5 bases from V and 0 from J, leaving 11 bases between them. Germline values: CDR1 MNHNS, CDR2 SASEGT. CDR3 region: CASSLQRSSYNEQFF. The DNA of the CDR3 is TGTGCCAGCAGTCTTCAGCGGAGCTCCTACAATGAGCAGTTCTTC.

V gene TRBV7-9 combines with J gene TRBJ2-4, with TRBD1 identical over 7 bases. Germline V CDR1 and CDR2: SEHNR, FQNEAQ (reference sequence). The V gene end was trimmed by 5 bases and the J gene end by 15 bases; junction bases not matched to a gene: 13. CDR3 size: 13 residues. The CDR3 DNA is TGTGCCAGCAGCCCACTTACCCAGGGACAGCTGTACTTC. It translates to CASSPLTQGQLYF.

The chain links TRBV9 to TRBJ2-5, with 11 positions matching TRBD2. V shed 7 bases, J shed 5 bases, and the junction held 19 bases outside the gene matches. The CDR3 spans 18 residues. CDR1 is SGDLS, CDR2 YYNGEE, per germline. The DNA for the CDR3 is TGTGCCAGCTCCAGGGGGGGTAGCGGGAGGGGGTTCCGGGAGACCCAGTACTTC. Its protein is CASSRGGSGRGFRETQYF.